These T cell receptor beta chains were read from a single sample in a study of blood T cell repertoires in COVID-19. Using immunoSEQ multiplex PCR, the repertoire was profiled, and TCRdb retains in-frame clones only, with some absent. The sample has about 62,000 clones; roughly 90% are singletons. The material sequenced was peripheral blood. The receptors here all came from a human donor in a cohort sampled during active COVID-19. Both conserved end residues are part of each CDR3. The order of the fields is CDR3 DNA, CDR3 protein, J gene, D gene, clone size, V gene. D genes are given only for firm matches. A clone size is listed for some rows: how often the clone was seen (once, few, many), or a class if it is expanded.

cdr3_nt: TGTGCCAGTAGTATAGCCGGGACAGGCGGTGAAGCTTTCTTT; cdr3_aa: CASSIAGTGGEAFF; j_call: TRBJ1-1; d_call: TRBD1; clone_size: -; v_call: TRBV19
cdr3_nt: TGTGCCAGCAGCCCTGTAGCGGGAGGAAACCACGAGCAGTACTTC; cdr3_aa: CASSPVAGGNHEQYF; j_call: TRBJ2-7; d_call: TRBD2; clone_size: once; v_call: TRBV14
cdr3_nt: TGTGCCAGCAGTAAGGACAGGGGGACCGCTGAAGCTTTCTTT; cdr3_aa: CASSKDRGTAEAFF; j_call: TRBJ1-1; d_call: TRBD1; clone_size: -; v_call: TRBV6-5
cdr3_nt: TGCAGTGCTAGTGGAGGGGGCGGCGTGAACTATGGCTACACCTTC; cdr3_aa: CSASGGGGVNYGYTF; j_call: TRBJ1-2; d_call: TRBD1; clone_size: -; v_call: TRBV20-1
cdr3_nt: TGTGCCAGCAGCCACCCCCGAGCGGGAGGGGTCGATGAGCAGTTCTTC; cdr3_aa: CASSHPRAGGVDEQFF; j_call: TRBJ2-1; d_call: TRBD2; clone_size: -; v_call: TRBV5-5
cdr3_nt: TGTGCCAGCAGAGGGGGCTCCACTGAAGCTTTCTTT; cdr3_aa: CASRGGSTEAFF; j_call: TRBJ1-1; d_call: TRBD1; clone_size: -; v_call: TRBV6-5
cdr3_nt: TGCGCCAGCAGTCGGGAGGGGAGGTCCTACAATGAGCAGTTCTTC; cdr3_aa: CASSREGRSYNEQFF; j_call: TRBJ2-1; d_call: TRBD2; clone_size: -; v_call: TRBV23-1
cdr3_nt: TGTGCCAGCAGCCACGCTAGCGGTGGGGGCCAAGAGACCCAGTACTTC; cdr3_aa: CASSHASGGGQETQYF; j_call: TRBJ2-5; d_call: TRBD2; clone_size: -; v_call: TRBV5-4
cdr3_nt: TGTGCCAGTAATTTACAGGGGTGGCAGCCCCAGCATTTT; cdr3_aa: CASNLQGWQPQHF; j_call: TRBJ1-5; d_call: TRBD1; clone_size: -; v_call: TRBV19
cdr3_nt: TGTGCCAGCAGTTTACGGGGATCCAATCAGCCCCAGCATTTT; cdr3_aa: CASSLRGSNQPQHF; j_call: TRBJ1-5; d_call: -; clone_size: -; v_call: TRBV27
cdr3_nt: TGTGCCGCAGTGACCCCGGGGAGCTTCTACAATGAGCAGTTCTTC; cdr3_aa: CAAVTPGSFYNEQFF; j_call: TRBJ2-1; d_call: -; clone_size: -; v_call: TRBV30
cdr3_nt: TGTGCCAGCTCACCTCAGGGGTCGCTTTCTGGGGCCAACGTCCTGACTTTC; cdr3_aa: CASSPQGSLSGANVLTF; j_call: TRBJ2-6; d_call: -; clone_size: -; v_call: TRBV18
cdr3_nt: TGTGCCAGCAAGAGTTACGCCTACGAGCAGTACTTC; cdr3_aa: CASKSYAYEQYF; j_call: TRBJ2-7; d_call: -; clone_size: -; v_call: TRBV28
cdr3_nt: TGTGCCAGCGTACAGGGTGCGGGTCAGCCCCAGCATTTT; cdr3_aa: CASVQGAGQPQHF; j_call: TRBJ1-5; d_call: -; clone_size: -; v_call: TRBV6-5
cdr3_nt: TGTGCCAGCAGCTTAGGACTAGCGGGGGGTGAGCAGTTCTTC; cdr3_aa: CASSLGLAGGEQFF; j_call: TRBJ2-1; d_call: TRBD2; clone_size: -; v_call: TRBV11-3
cdr3_nt: TGTGCCTGGAGGGGTCGGGCTAACTATGGCTACACCTTC; cdr3_aa: CAWRGRANYGYTF; j_call: TRBJ1-2; d_call: -; clone_size: -; v_call: TRBV30
cdr3_nt: TGTGCCAGCAGCAGAACCGGGACTAGGGACCAAGAGACCCAGTACTTC; cdr3_aa: CASSRTGTRDQETQYF; j_call: TRBJ2-5; d_call: TRBD2; clone_size: -; v_call: TRBV11-2
cdr3_nt: TGTGCTAGTGGTTTTCCCCCTGAACAGGGCCGGAATGGCTACACCTTC; cdr3_aa: CASGFPPEQGRNGYTF; j_call: TRBJ1-2; d_call: -; clone_size: -; v_call: TRBV12-5
cdr3_nt: TGTGCCAGCAGTCCGGGGACAGGCTTGACCACTGAAGCTTTCTTT; cdr3_aa: CASSPGTGLTTEAFF; j_call: TRBJ1-1; d_call: TRBD1; clone_size: -; v_call: TRBV27
cdr3_nt: TGCGCCAGCAGCCCCGGGGGGCGACCAGGGGGCGCCTACAATGAGCAGTTCTTC; cdr3_aa: CASSPGGRPGGAYNEQFF; j_call: TRBJ2-1; d_call: -; clone_size: -; v_call: TRBV5-1
cdr3_nt: TGTGCCAGCAGCTTAGTTTCGGGGGACCGAGTTCGGGTCTACGAGCAGTACTTC; cdr3_aa: CASSLVSGDRVRVYEQYF; j_call: TRBJ2-7; d_call: -; clone_size: -; v_call: TRBV7-2
cdr3_nt: TGTGCCAGCAGCCAGGGACAGGCCCAAGAGACCCAGTACTTC; cdr3_aa: CASSQGQAQETQYF; j_call: TRBJ2-5; d_call: TRBD1; clone_size: once; v_call: TRBV7-3
cdr3_nt: TGTGCCAGCAGCTCACTGACAGCGGGGTATGATGGCTACACCTTC; cdr3_aa: CASSSLTAGYDGYTF; j_call: TRBJ1-2; d_call: -; clone_size: -; v_call: TRBV7-8
cdr3_nt: TGTGCCAGCAGCGTAGAGGCGGTCTTGACCGGGGAGCTGTTTTTT; cdr3_aa: CASSVEAVLTGELFF; j_call: TRBJ2-2; d_call: -; clone_size: -; v_call: TRBV9
cdr3_nt: TGTGCCAGCAGCCCAGGCGCAAGCGGGGGCACAGATACGCAGTATTTT; cdr3_aa: CASSPGASGGTDTQYF; j_call: TRBJ2-3; d_call: TRBD2; clone_size: once; v_call: TRBV7-3
cdr3_nt: TGTGCCAGCTCAAGCTTGGCGGGAGGGCCGTTGGAGACCCAGTACTTC; cdr3_aa: CASSSLAGGPLETQYF; j_call: TRBJ2-5; d_call: TRBD2; clone_size: -; v_call: TRBV18
cdr3_nt: TGTGCCAGCAGTTACCGGGGGGGCTATGGCTACACCTTC; cdr3_aa: CASSYRGGYGYTF; j_call: TRBJ1-2; d_call: -; clone_size: once; v_call: TRBV27
cdr3_nt: TGTGCCAGCCCCCCGAATCAGTTAAGCACAGATACGCAGTATTTT; cdr3_aa: CASPPNQLSTDTQYF; j_call: TRBJ2-3; d_call: -; clone_size: -; v_call: TRBV6-5
cdr3_nt: TGTGCCAGCAGTCGGGACAGGGAAGAGACCCAGTACTTC; cdr3_aa: CASSRDREETQYF; j_call: TRBJ2-5; d_call: TRBD1; clone_size: -; v_call: TRBV7-8
cdr3_nt: TGTGCCTGGAGTCGGGGGGCCGTGAATGAAAAACTGTTTTTT; cdr3_aa: CAWSRGAVNEKLFF; j_call: TRBJ1-4; d_call: -; clone_size: once; v_call: TRBV30
cdr3_nt: TGTGCCAGTAGTATACTCACGGGGAGGCACACTGAAGCTTTCTTT; cdr3_aa: CASSILTGRHTEAFF; j_call: TRBJ1-1; d_call: -; clone_size: -; v_call: TRBV19
cdr3_nt: TGTGCCAGCAGCCAGGCCATGGAGGATGGCTACACCTTC; cdr3_aa: CASSQAMEDGYTF; j_call: TRBJ1-2; d_call: -; clone_size: -; v_call: TRBV5-6
cdr3_nt: TGTGCCAGCAGCTTGGGGCTTGGGAGTGGAGGAGGCTACACCTTC; cdr3_aa: CASSLGLGSGGGYTF; j_call: TRBJ1-2; d_call: -; clone_size: -; v_call: TRBV5-6
cdr3_nt: TGTGCCAGCAGTGAATCCGGAGCAACTAATGAAAAACTGTTTTTT; cdr3_aa: CASSESGATNEKLFF; j_call: TRBJ1-4; d_call: -; clone_size: -; v_call: TRBV6-1
cdr3_nt: TGTGCCAGCAGCACGACAGGGAATCAGCCCCAGCATTTT; cdr3_aa: CASSTTGNQPQHF; j_call: TRBJ1-5; d_call: TRBD1; clone_size: -; v_call: TRBV3-1/TRBV3-2
cdr3_nt: TGTGCCAGCAGTACGCCGACAGATATGAACACTGAAGCTTTCTTT; cdr3_aa: CASSTPTDMNTEAFF; j_call: TRBJ1-1; d_call: -; clone_size: -; v_call: TRBV28
cdr3_nt: TGTGCCAGCAGCCAGGGGCAAAGCAATCAGCCCCAGCATTTT; cdr3_aa: CASSQGQSNQPQHF; j_call: TRBJ1-5; d_call: -; clone_size: -; v_call: TRBV3-1/TRBV3-2
cdr3_nt: TGTGCCAGCAGCCTCTCAGGGGAAGGTACTTCACCCCTCCACTTT; cdr3_aa: CASSLSGEGTSPLHF; j_call: TRBJ1-6; d_call: -; clone_size: -; v_call: TRBV6-6
cdr3_nt: TGTGCCAGCAGTTACAGAAGCGAGCGGGCCGAGCAGTACTTC; cdr3_aa: CASSYRSERAEQYF; j_call: TRBJ2-7; d_call: -; clone_size: -; v_call: TRBV6-5
cdr3_nt: TGTGCCAGCTCCCCGGGAGGGGTTGGCGAGCAGTACTTC; cdr3_aa: CASSPGGVGEQYF; j_call: TRBJ2-7; d_call: TRBD2; clone_size: -; v_call: TRBV9
cdr3_nt: TGTGCCAGCAGTGAATCCATCCCCGGGACAATAAGCACAGATACGCAGTATTTT; cdr3_aa: CASSESIPGTISTDTQYF; j_call: TRBJ2-3; d_call: -; clone_size: once; v_call: TRBV2
cdr3_nt: TGTGCCAGTAGTTTCCGGGGGGTGAACACTGAAGCTTTCTTT; cdr3_aa: CASSFRGVNTEAFF; j_call: TRBJ1-1; d_call: -; clone_size: -; v_call: TRBV19
cdr3_nt: TGTGCCAGCAGCCGCAATCGGGGACTATACTACAATGAGCAGTTCTTC; cdr3_aa: CASSRNRGLYYNEQFF; j_call: TRBJ2-1; d_call: TRBD2; clone_size: -; v_call: TRBV5-6
cdr3_nt: TGTGCCAGCAGATCAGCGGGGGGTTGGCAAGATACGCAGTATTTT; cdr3_aa: CASRSAGGWQDTQYF; j_call: TRBJ2-3; d_call: TRBD2; clone_size: -; v_call: TRBV5-4
cdr3_nt: TGTGCCAGCAGCTTCCCGGGGTCGCGAGATACGCAGTATTTT; cdr3_aa: CASSFPGSRDTQYF; j_call: TRBJ2-3; d_call: -; clone_size: once; v_call: TRBV7-2
cdr3_nt: TGTGCGGCAATGGGCAAGACCCAGTACTTC; cdr3_aa: CAAMGKTQYF; j_call: TRBJ2-5; d_call: -; clone_size: -; v_call: TRBV21-1
cdr3_nt: TGTGCCAGCAGCCAAGAGTGGCAGGGGGCGTTGAAGACCCAGTACTTC; cdr3_aa: CASSQEWQGALKTQYF; j_call: TRBJ2-5; d_call: TRBD1; clone_size: -; v_call: TRBV4-2